Given below is one TCR beta chain in context. The antigen remains undetermined. The CDR3 sequence is 12 residues long. CDR1 and CDR2 from the germline V gene are LGHDT and YNNKEL (reference sequence). Trimming removed 4 bases at V and 8 bases at J, with 11 bases between. The data stem from a study of T cell responses to AZD1222 COVID-19 vaccine. Regarding the study as a whole: Donors were largely white British and mainly female; clonal diversity was possibly underestimated.

Only in-frame clones appear in the TCRdb table, and some are missing; sequencing was by immunoSEQ multiplex PCR. The sample includes 200,000 to 250,000 clones, approximately 94% of them seen just once. The rearrangement uses TRBV3-1 (or the pseudogene TRBV3-2) and TRBJ1-2; D is perhaps TRBD1 (6 bases). Sequences were derived from peripheral blood, sampled 28 days after the second dose of the MenACWY control vaccine. This TCR came from an adult who received the MenACWY meningococcal vaccine as a control. CDR3 amino acids: CASSPEGVGYTF. DNA for the CDR3: TGTGCCAGCAGCCCCGAGGGGGTCGGCTACACCTTC.